This T cell receptor (beta chain) was captured by sequencing in a study of vaccination effects on CD4 cells after COVID-19 (dated by TCRdb to between 2021 and 2023). For the wider study: Post-vaccine samples across the study were collected a median of 72 days after the second dose, with a range of 14 to 241. SARS-CoV-2 spike-specific CD4+ TCR repertoires from before and after mRNA vaccination were compared in COVID-19 convalescent patients and in infection-naive vaccine recipients. In the study, cultures from other donors were sequenced using the Oncomine TCR Beta short-read assay on an Illumina iSeq 100. The full study included roughly 11 COVID-19 convalescent patients and several SARS-CoV-2-naive healthy vaccine recipients.

The protocol used for the library was the immunoSEQ multiplex PCR assay. DNA from the cultured and isolated CD4+ T cells underwent TCR beta CDR3 sequencing. On the study's bioinformatics: Non-productive TCR sequences were discarded, and reads were trimmed to the CDR3 region, with only CDR3s of 7 or more amino acids retained. Antigen-specific clonotypes were identified with the MANAFEST web app by comparing expansion in peptide wells against reference cultures. To be called positive, a clone needed expansion at FDR<0.05 compared with the reference and with all other wells, an odds ratio greater than 5, and a frequency greater than 0.1% in two replicate wells. Cross-reactive clonotypes were defined as significantly expanded in SARS-CoV-2 spike wells and in at least one common cold coronavirus spike condition. Levenshtein distance calculated with the stringdist R package was used to assess CDR3 similarity, and unrooted trees were constructed with ape in R 3.6.1. Sourced from immuneACCESS, this table was stored by TCRdb with only in-frame sequences that have V and J called. A share of the clones is absent; for the studies checked, an unresolved V gene accounts for under half, and the remainder has no known explanation. Clone size and V and J calls were adopted from that table, with D and trimming inferred from the DNA. Present in this sample are approximately 14,000 clones, under 80% of which were seen just once. 20% to 25% of the sample goes to the ten largest clones.

To identify antigen-specific CD4+ T cell clonotypes by their expansion, the ViraFEST assay first stimulated PBMC with viral peptide pools and then applied TCR sequencing. After about 10 days of culture, CD4+ T cells were isolated with the EasySep CD4+ T cell isolation kit. Participants received two doses of either the BNT162b2 or the mRNA-1273 mRNA SARS-CoV-2 vaccine. The absence of prior SARS-CoV-2 infection in healthy vaccine recipients was confirmed by negative nucleocapsid antibodies before and after vaccination. Roughly 2.1 million PBMC per well were cultured in IMDM with approximately 5% human AB serum, 10 IU/ml IL-2 and gentamicin, plus 10 ug/ml peptides. On days 3 and 7, half of the culture medium was replaced with fresh IL-2-containing medium. Unless otherwise noted, each peptide stimulation condition was cultured in triplicate wells. Using Ficoll-Paque Plus gradient centrifugation, PBMC were separated from whole blood and then either used fresh or cryopreserved at -140C. The overlapping peptide pools covered the spike proteins of SARS-CoV-2 as well as those of the common cold coronaviruses HCoV-NL63, HCoV-OC43 and HCoV-229E. Genomic DNA was extracted from cultured CD4+ T cells with the QIAamp micro DNA kit.

CDR1 and CDR2 are read off the germline V gene as SGHDT and YYEEEE. After removal of 4 bases from V and 0 bases from J, the junction retains 2 bases not matched to a gene. The CDR3 runs 14 residues from the cysteine to the phenylalanine. The read is trimmed to its CDR3 DNA, 42 bases read in frame from base 1. On the study overall, not on this receptor specifically: Among healthy vaccine recipients, nearly all vaccine-induced clones were SARS-CoV-2 mono-reactive, and just 1 of 255 was cross-reactive with common cold coronaviruses. Clones induced by infection and clones induced by vaccination both contracted markedly at late timepoints after vaccination, which fits with T cell responses waning over time. The study was limited by a small number of convalescent patients and lacked early post-infection timepoints.

A note on this clone: Its target antigen remains unknown. Base qualities are not recorded, but no much larger clone differs from it by a single base.

The receptor was isolated from a human donor who received a COVID-19 vaccine. Here the sequenced sample was CD4+ T cells from PBMCs cultured with HCoV-NL63 spike peptides, taken after COVID-19 vaccination. The cell subset or site label, as the study defines it: HCoV-NL63 spike overlapping peptide pool stimulation. The chain is assembled from TRBV5-6 and TRBJ1-1, and 8 bases in between align with TRBD1. The CDR3 reads CASSLTGVNTEAFF. In nucleotide form, the sequence is TGTGCCAGCAGCCTGACAGGGGTGAACACTGAAGCTTTCTTT.